This T cell receptor beta chain was identified in a study of blood T cell repertoires in COVID-19. Study-level information: Acute and convalescent COVID-19 samples came from the United States, Italy and Spain. T cells, B-cell-depleted T cells, or PBMCs provided the cDNA or gDNA that served as material.

The germline V gene has CDR1 SGDLS and CDR2 YYNGEE. This CDR3 has 12 amino acids. V was pared by 0 bases and J by 5 bases, with 5 bases between. Seattle enrolled patients during active infection and tracked them longitudinally. Authors' methods: Amplification of reference gene primers provided the estimated nucleated cell counts. Clones were read by immunoSEQ multiplex PCR, and TCRdb kept only the in-frame ones, dropping some. The D gene and trimming were derived from the DNA, and the V and J assignments and clone size from that table. Of 50,000 to 60,000 clones listed, over 80% are singletons. V usage is TRBV9 and J usage is TRBJ2-5, with D possibly being TRBD1 (5 bases). Sample: peripheral blood. This TCR came from a man aged 40-55 years with COVID-19, enrolled during active disease. This CDR3 is CASSVAGETQYF. The CDR3 DNA follows: TGTGCCAGCAGCGTAGCAGGGGAGACCCAGTACTTC.